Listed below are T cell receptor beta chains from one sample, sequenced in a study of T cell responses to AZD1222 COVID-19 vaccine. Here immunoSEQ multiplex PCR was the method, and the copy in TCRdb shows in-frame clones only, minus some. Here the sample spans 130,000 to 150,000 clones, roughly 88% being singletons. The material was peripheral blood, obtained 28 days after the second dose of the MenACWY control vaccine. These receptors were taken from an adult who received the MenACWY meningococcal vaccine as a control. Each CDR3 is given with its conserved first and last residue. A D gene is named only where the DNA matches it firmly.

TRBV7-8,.,CASSLVWGTTEAFF
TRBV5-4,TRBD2,CASLLAGGSTGELFF
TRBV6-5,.,CASGLSRGGTEAFF
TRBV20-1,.,CSASPSNQPQHF
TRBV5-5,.,CASSLDRLGYTF
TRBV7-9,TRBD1,CASSLQGAGTGELFF
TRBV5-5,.,CASSLGTSKNIQYF
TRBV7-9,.,CASSSRDRLISLDYGYTF
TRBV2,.,CASRGLTWNEQFF
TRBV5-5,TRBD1,CASSRTGVEYEQYF
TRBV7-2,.,CASSSQGSEQYF
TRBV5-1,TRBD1,CASRSRTGRQETQYF
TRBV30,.,CAWSWGRAESLSGNTIYF
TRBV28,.,CASSRHYNEQFF
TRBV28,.,CASSPSGRTGTEAFF
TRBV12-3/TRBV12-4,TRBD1,CASSRTGARALHF
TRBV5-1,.,CASSLRQQETQYF
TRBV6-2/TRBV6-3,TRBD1,CASSKQGAGQPQHF
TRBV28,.,CASSFMAGNSPLHF
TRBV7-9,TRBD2,CASSQTSGYNEQFF
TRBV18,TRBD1,CASSATGALEGNQPQHF
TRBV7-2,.,CASSLLGGDTEAFF
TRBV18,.,CASSPLHEQTQYF
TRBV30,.,CAWSQGRGTEAFF
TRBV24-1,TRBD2,CATSDLNRGGYTDTQYF
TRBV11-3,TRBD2,CASKRREGGDEQFF
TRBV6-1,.,CASSEGDTKFNTEAFF
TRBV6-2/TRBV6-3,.,CASSYADSGTEAFF
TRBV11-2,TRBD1,CASSDPGQGAGQFF
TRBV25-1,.,CATGPEVNSPLHF
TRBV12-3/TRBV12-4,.,CASSFIGNTEAFF
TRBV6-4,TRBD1,CANTGTGRYEQFF
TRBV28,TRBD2,CASRTSGNPYEQYF